This T cell receptor beta chain emerged from a study of blood T cell repertoires in COVID-19. Study background: Material from acute and convalescent COVID-19 was sourced from the United States, Italy and Spain.

Looked up from germline, CDR1 is LNHDA and CDR2 is SQIVND (reference sequence). The CDR3 length is 16 residues. With 5 bases clipped from V and 5 bases from J, the junction kept 11 bases outside the gene matches. Sequencing was performed with immunoSEQ multiplex PCR; in TCRdb, only in-frame clones are kept and a portion is missing. The data contain some 190,000 clones, around 84% of them singletons. Sequences were obtained from peripheral blood. This chain links TRBV19 with TRBJ1-5; 8 bases line up with TRBD1. The sequence came from a human donor in a cohort sampled during active COVID-19. CDR3 loop: CASSDLLRDRYQPQHF. The DNA for the CDR3 is TGTGCCAGTAGTGACCTCCTCCGGGACAGGTATCAGCCCCAGCATTTT.